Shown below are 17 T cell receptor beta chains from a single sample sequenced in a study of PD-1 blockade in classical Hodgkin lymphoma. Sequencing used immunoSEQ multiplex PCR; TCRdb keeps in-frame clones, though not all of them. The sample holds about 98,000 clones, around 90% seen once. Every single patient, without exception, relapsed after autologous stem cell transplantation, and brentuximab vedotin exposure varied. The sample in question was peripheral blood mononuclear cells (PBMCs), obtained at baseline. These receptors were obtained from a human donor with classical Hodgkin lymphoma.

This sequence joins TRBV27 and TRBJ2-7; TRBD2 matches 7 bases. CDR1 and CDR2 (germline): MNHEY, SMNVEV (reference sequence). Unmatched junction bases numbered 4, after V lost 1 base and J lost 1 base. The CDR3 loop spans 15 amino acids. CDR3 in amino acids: CASSLLRERSYEQYF. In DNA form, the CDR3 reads TGTGCCAGCAGTTTATTGCGGGAGCGTTCCTACGAGCAGTACTTC.

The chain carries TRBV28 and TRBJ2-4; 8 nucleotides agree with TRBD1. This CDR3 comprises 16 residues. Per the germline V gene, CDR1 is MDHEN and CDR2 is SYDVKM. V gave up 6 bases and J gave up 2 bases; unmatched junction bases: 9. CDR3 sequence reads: CASSPRAGGPKNIQYF. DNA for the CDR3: TGTGCCAGCAGCCCTAGGGCAGGGGGCCCCAAAAACATTCAGTACTTC.

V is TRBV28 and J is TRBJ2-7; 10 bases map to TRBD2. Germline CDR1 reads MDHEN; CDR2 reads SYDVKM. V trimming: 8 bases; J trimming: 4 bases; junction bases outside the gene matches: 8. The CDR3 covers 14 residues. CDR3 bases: TGTGCCAGCCAGTTCGTACTAGCGGGGTACGAGCAGTACTTC. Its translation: CASQFVLAGYEQYF.

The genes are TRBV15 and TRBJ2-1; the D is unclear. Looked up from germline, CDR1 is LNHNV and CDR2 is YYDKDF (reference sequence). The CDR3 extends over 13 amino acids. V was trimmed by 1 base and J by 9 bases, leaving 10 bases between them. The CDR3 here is CATSRGSVIEQFF. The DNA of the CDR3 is TGTGCCACCAGCAGAGGTTCCGTTATTGAGCAGTTCTTC. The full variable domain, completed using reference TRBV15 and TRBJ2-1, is DAMVIQNPRYQVTQFGKPVTLSCSQTLNHNVMYWYQQKSSQAPKLLFHYYDKDFNNEADTPDNFQSRRPNTSFCFLDIRSPGLGDTAMYLCATSRGSVIEQFFGPGTRLTVL.

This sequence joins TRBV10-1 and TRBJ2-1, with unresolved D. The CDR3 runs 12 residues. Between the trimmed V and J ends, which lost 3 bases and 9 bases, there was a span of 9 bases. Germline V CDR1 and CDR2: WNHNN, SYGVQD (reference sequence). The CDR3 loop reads CASSDSGVEQFF. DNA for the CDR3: TGCGCCAGCAGTGATTCGGGCGTTGAGCAGTTCTTC.

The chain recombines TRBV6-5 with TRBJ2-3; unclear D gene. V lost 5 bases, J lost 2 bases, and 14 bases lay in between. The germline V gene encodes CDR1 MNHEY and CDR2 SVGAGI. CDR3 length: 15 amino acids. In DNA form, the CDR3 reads TGTGCCAGCAGTAACGACATCCCGTTCACAGATACGCAGTATTTT. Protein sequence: CASSNDIPFTDTQYF.

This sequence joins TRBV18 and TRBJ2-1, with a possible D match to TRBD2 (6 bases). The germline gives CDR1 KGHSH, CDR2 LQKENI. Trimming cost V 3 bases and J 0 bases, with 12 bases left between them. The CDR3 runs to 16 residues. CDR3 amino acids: CASSPGGGGSYNEQFF. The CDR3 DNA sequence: TGTGCCAGCTCACCGGGGGGTGGGGGCTCCTACAATGAGCAGTTCTTC. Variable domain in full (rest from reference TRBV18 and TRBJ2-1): NAGVMQNPRHLVRRRGQEARLRCSPMKGHSHVYWYRQLPEEGLKFMVYLQKENIIDESGMPKERFSAEFPKEGPSILRIQQVVRGDSAAYFCASSPGGGGSYNEQFFGPGTRLTVL.

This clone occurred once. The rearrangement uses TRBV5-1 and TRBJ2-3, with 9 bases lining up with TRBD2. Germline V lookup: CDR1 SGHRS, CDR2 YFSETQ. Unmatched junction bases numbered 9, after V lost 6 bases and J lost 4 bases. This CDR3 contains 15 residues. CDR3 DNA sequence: TGCGCCAGCACTGCGGGAGGGTTCCAGTCAGATACGCAGTATTTT. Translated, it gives CASTAGGFQSDTQYF.

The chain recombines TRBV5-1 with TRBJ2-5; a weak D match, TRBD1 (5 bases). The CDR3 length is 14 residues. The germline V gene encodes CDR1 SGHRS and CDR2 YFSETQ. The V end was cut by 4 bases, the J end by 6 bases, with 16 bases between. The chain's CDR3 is CASSLGQGRKTQYF. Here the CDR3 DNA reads TGCGCCAGCAGCCTCGGGCAGGGAAGGAAGACCCAGTACTTC.

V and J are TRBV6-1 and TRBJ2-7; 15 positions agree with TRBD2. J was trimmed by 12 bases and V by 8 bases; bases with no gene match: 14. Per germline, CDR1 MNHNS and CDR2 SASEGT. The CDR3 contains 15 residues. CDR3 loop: CASPGTSGRRGEVYF. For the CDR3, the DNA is TGTGCCAGCCCCGGGACTAGCGGGAGGAGGGGGGAGGTGTACTTC.

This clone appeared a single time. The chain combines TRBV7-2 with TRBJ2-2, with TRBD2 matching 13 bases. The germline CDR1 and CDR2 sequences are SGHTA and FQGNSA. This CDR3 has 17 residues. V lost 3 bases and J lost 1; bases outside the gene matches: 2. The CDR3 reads CASSFGLAGVNTGELFF. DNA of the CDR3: TGTGCCAGCAGCTTTGGACTAGCGGGAGTGAACACCGGGGAGCTGTTTTTT.

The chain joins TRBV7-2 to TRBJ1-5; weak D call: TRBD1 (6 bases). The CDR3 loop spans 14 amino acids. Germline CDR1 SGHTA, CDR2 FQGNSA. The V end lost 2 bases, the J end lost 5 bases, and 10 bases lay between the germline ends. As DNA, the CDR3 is TGTGCCAGCAGCTTATTGGGGGGCCATCAGCCCCAGCATTTT. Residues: CASSLLGGHQPQHF.

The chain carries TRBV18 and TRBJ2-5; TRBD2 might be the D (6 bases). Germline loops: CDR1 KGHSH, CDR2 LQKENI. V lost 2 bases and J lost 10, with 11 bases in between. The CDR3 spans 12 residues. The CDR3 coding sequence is TGTGCCAGCTCACCAGTTGGGGGAGGCCAGTACTTC. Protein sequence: CASSPVGGGQYF.

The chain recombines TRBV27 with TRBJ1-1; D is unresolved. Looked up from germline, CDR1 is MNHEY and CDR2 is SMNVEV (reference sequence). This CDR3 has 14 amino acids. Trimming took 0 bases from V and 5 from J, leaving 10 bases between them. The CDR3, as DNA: TGTGCCAGCAGTTTATCTCTAGGGTGGACTGAAGCTTTCTTT. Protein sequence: CASSLSLGWTEAFF.

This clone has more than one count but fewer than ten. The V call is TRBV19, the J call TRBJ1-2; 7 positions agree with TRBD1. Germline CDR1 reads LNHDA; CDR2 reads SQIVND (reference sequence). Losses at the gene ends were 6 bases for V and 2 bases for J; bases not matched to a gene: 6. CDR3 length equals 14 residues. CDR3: CASRNGQANYGYTF. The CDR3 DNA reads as TGTGCCAGTAGGAACGGACAGGCAAACTATGGCTACACCTTC.

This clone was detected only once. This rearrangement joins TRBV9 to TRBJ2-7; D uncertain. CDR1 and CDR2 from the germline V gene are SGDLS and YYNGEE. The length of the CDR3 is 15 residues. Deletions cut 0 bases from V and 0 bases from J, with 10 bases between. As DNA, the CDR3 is TGTGCCAGCAGCGTAGAAGGATCCGGCTCCTACGAGCAGTACTTC. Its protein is CASSVEGSGSYEQYF.

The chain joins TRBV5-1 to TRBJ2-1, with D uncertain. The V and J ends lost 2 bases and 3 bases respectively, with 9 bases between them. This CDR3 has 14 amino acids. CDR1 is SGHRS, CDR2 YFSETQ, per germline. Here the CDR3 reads CASSLMDGYNEQFF. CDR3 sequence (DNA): TGCGCCAGCAGCTTAATGGACGGCTACAATGAGCAGTTCTTC. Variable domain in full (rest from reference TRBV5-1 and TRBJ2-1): KAGVTQTPRYLIKTRGQQVTLSCSPISGHRSVSWYQQTPGQGLQFLFEYFSETQRNKGNFPGRFSGRQFSNSRSEMNVSTLELGDSALYLCASSLMDGYNEQFFGPGTRLTVL.